This T cell receptor (beta chain) was recovered during a study of T cells after yellow fever vaccination. The CDR3 has 13 amino acids. Trimming pared 1 base from V and 3 bases from J, leaving 6 bases between. Germline V CDR1 and CDR2: MNHEY, SMNVEV (reference sequence). This clonotype was seen many times. TCRdb reprocessed the 5' RACE reads with MiXCR, giving one entry per CDR3 protein. The sample contains some 320,000 distinct CDR3 sequences, 3.5% to 4.5% of which appear only once. The TCR comes from a man aged 18-30 years who received the YFV17D yellow fever vaccine. The rearrangement uses TRBV27 and TRBJ1-1; D is unclear. Source: PBMCs, taken 15 days after the yellow fever booster vaccination. The CDR3 region has the DNA TGTGCCAGCAGTTTATTACGGGACACTGAAGCTTTCTTT. Translated: CASSLLRDTEAFF.